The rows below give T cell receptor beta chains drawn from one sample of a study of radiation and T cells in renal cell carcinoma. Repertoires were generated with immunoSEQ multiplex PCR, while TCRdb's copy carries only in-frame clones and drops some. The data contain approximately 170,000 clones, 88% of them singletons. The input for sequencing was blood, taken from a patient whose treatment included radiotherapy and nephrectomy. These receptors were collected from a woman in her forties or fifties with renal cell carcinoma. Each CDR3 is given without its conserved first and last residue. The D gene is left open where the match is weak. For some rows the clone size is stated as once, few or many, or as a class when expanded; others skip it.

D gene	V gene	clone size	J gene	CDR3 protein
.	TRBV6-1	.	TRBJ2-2	ASSLERPNTGELF
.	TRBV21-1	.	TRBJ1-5	ASSRRDGGQPQH
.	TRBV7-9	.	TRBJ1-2	ASSAQGNPTLGYT
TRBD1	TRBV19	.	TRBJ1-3	ASSAYRGSVGNTIY
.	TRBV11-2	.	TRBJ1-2	ASSLNGVYGYT
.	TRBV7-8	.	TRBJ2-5	ASSLAMETQY
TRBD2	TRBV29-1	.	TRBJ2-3	STTGGQSTDTQY
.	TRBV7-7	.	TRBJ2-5	ASSLGGEGTQY
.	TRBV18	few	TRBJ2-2	ASSPFRDTGELF
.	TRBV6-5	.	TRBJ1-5	ASSVQPNQPQH
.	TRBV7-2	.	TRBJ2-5	ATSWGQRETQY
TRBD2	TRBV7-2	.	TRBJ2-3	ASSWGTSGLDTQY
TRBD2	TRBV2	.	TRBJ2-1	ASSSGGTSRNEQF
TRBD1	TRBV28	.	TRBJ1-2	ASRAGTGYGYGYT
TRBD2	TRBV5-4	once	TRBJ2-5	ASSPRLAGEGPQY
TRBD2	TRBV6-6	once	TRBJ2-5	ASSLPSGGAKTQY
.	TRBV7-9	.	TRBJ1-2	ASSLGGYGYT
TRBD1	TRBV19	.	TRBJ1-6	ASSANRGNNSPLH
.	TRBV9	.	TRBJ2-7	ASGRGGTYEQY
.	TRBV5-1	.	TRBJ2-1	ASSADRNNEQF
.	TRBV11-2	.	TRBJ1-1	ASRTAPDTEAF
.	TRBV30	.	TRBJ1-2	AWRRTGYGYT
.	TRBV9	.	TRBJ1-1	ASSERRGTEAF
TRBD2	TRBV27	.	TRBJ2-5	ASSWGLNKETQY
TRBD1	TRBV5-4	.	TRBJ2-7	ASSKDRVGEQY
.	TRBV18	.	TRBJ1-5	ASSRQSNQPQH
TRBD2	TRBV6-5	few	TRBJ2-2	ASRTSGGLIGELF
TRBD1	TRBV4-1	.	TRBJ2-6	ASSQEGTGGTGANVLT
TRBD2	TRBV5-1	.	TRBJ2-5	ASGQLGSGGAVKETQY
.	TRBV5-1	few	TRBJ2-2	ASTELPGSNTGELF
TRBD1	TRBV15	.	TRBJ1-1	ATSRDATRGRDTEAF
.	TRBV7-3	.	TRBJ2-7	ASSSGNSYEQY
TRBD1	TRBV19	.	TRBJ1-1	ASGGQQNTEAF
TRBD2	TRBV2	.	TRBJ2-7	ASRDTSGGALVEQY
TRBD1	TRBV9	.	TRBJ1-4	ASSPRTGGINEKLF
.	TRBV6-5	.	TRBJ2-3	ASSLMGPTWTDTQY
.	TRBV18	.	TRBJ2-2	ASSPGFANTGELF
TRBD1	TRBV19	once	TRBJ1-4	ASSGRGGREKLF
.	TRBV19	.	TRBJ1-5	ASSNQGLGQPQH
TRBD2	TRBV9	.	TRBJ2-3	ASSVGPAGSDTQY
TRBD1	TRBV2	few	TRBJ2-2	ASIGTGGTGELF
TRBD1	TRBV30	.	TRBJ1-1	AWSPFWLTGGNTEAF
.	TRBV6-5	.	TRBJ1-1	ASSFGVWRGHTEAF
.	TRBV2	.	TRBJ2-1	ASSDVQGRSEQF
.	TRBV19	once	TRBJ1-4	ASSTIRQDQREKLF